This TCR beta chain was observed in a study of blood T cell repertoires in COVID-19 (dated by TCRdb to the early 2020s). Broadly, across the study: Samples covering the acute and convalescent phases of COVID-19 were provided by collaborators in the United States, Italy and Spain. HLA class I and class II types, where available, came from metadata supplied by the sample provider rather than from assay-based typing. Samples came from the ongoing ImmuneRACE study (first 160 participants) plus 1,254 subjects from 6 global collaborators. The sample metadata nearly always contained a de-identified subject ID, COVID-19 status, age in years and sex. The repertoires were released in a freely available public database intended as a resource for research on the immune response to SARS-CoV-2. Subjects who had been exposed to COVID-19, were actively infected with it, or had recovered from it provided the deeply sampled blood TCRbeta repertoires that made up the dataset. The material from the prospective study consisted of cDNA or gDNA derived from T cells, B-cell-depleted T cells, or PBMCs.

The immunoSEQ Assay, a bias-controlled multiplex PCR, was used to amplify TCRbeta CDR3 regions from genomic DNA. On the authors' methods: Nucleated cell counts per sample were estimated from amplification of reference gene primers within the assay. Sequence reads were collapsed and filtered to measure the absolute abundance of every unique TCRbeta CDR3 rearrangement. For each sample, productive Simpson clonality was calculated as the square root of Simpson's diversity index across productive rearrangements. Here the immuneACCESS table is served through TCRdb, limited to in-frame sequences with V and J called. Missing clones are a known gap in these copies; in checked studies unresolved V genes cover under half, and the rest lacks a known reason. V, J and clone size reflect that table, while D and trimming were determined from the DNA. This sample gives 150,000 to 200,000 clones in total; approximately 79% of them show up just once. The ten top clones hold 2.5% to 3% of the sample.

Points on this clone: It has no known antigen specificity. No clone much larger than this one lies a single base away; base qualities are absent.

Collaborating institutions collected whole blood in K2EDTA tubes following their own protocols. Collaborator samples were shipped for TCRbeta analysis as frozen whole blood, isolated PBMCs, or DNA extracted from either sample type. Overall study results and their limits: Clinical and demographic metadata were provided uncurated, with the amount varying by source and participant.

The germline V gene yields LGHNA for CDR1 and YNFKEQ for CDR2. The junction shows trimming of 1 base on V and 2 bases on J, and the gene matches do not reach 2 bases of it. From the cysteine through the phenylalanine, the CDR3 covers 15 amino acids. This entry keeps only the CDR3 DNA: 45 bases, framed from base 1. The rearrangement joined TRBV4-2 to TRBJ2-1; TRBD2 fits 7 bases in the junction. The sample consisted of peripheral blood. The clonotype comes from a woman of 80 years or more with acute or convalescent COVID-19. Here is the DNA: TGTGCCAGCAGCCAAGTAGCGGGCCCCTACAATGAGCAGTTCTTC. It translates to CASSQVAGPYNEQFF.